This TCR beta chain was sequenced for a study of blood T cell repertoires in COVID-19. TCRdb keeps only in-frame clones here, not all; method: immunoSEQ multiplex PCR. This sample has 450,000 to 500,000 clones; 70% to 90% occur once, and the top ten carry roughly 3.2%. V was pared by 5 bases and J by 7 bases, with 20 bases between. The CDR3 totals 14 residues. Germline CDR1 and CDR2: SQVTM and ANQGSEA. The TCR originated in a human donor in a cohort sampled during active COVID-19. The chain combines TRBV29-1 with TRBJ1-2, with D tentatively TRBD1 (5 bases). Source material: peripheral blood. CDR3 amino acids: CSVPQVLFHGGYTF. The CDR3 DNA follows: TGCAGCGTTCCACAGGTTCTATTCCACGGTGGCTACACCTTC.